This TCR beta chain was identified in a study of T cell responses to AZD1222 COVID-19 vaccine. Assay used: immunoSEQ multiplex PCR; TCRdb lists only in-frame clones, some missing. The sample contains 50,000 to 70,000 clones, approximately 89% of which appear only once. On this clone itself: The target antigen is unknown.

Notes on the study in general: Only a handful of AZD1222 recipients, more than 5 in all, had baseline seropositivity. Repertoire samples came only from after the peak T cell response. Vaccine-associated CD4 TCRs spanned spike, dominant at 160-218 and 743-854. It should be noted that donors were predominantly white British and more often female, and clonal diversity was possibly underestimated.

V was trimmed by 3 bases and J by 2 bases, leaving 17 bases between them. From germline, CDR1 is ENHRY and CDR2 SYGVKD. CDR3 length: 16 amino acids. The TCR was taken from an adult who received the AZD1222 COVID-19 vaccine. The sample in question was peripheral blood, obtained 28 days after the second AZD1222 dose. The chain links TRBV10-3 to TRBJ2-7; possible D gene TRBD1, 6 bases. The CDR3 nucleotides read TGTGCCATCAGTGACCTACTAAACAGGGTCCCCTACGAGCAGTACTTC. This sequence encodes CAISDLLNRVPYEQYF.